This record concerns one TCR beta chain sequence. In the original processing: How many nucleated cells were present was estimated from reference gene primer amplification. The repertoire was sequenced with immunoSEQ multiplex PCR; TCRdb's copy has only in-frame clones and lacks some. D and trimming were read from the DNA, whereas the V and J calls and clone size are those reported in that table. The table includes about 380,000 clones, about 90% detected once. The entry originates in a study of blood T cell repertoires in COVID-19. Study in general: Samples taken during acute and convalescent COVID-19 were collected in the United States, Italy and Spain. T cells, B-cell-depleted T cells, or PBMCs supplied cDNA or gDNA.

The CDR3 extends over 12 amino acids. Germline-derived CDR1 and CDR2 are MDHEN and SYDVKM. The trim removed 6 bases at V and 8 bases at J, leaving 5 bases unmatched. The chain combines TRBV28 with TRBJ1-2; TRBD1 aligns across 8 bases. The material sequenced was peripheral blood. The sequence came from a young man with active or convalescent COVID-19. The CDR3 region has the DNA TGTGCCAGCAGGTACGGGACAGGCGGCTACACCTTC. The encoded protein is CASRYGTGGYTF.